The rows below give T cell receptor beta chains drawn from one sample of a study of cytomegalovirus exposure and HLA in healthy donors. The assay was immunoSEQ multiplex PCR, and TCRdb's table has in-frame clones only and misses some. The table includes 150,000 to 200,000 clones, approximately 72% detected once. The sequencing sample was made of PBMCs. The receptors were sampled from a man aged 35 to 55 in good health and CMV-seropositive. Both conserved end residues are part of each CDR3. The order of the fields is CDR3 DNA, CDR3 protein, D gene, J gene, clone size, V gene. D genes are given only for firm matches. Part of the rows lack a size; the others show once, few, many or a class for expanded clones.

cdr3_nt: TGTGCCATCAGTACGGCCCGGGACAGGGACACCGGGGAGCTGTTTTTT; cdr3_aa: CAISTARDRDTGELFF; d_call: TRBD1; j_call: TRBJ2-2; clone_size: few; v_call: TRBV10-3
cdr3_nt: TGTGCCAGCAGCCCCTCGAGGAATTATGGCTACACCTTC; cdr3_aa: CASSPSRNYGYTF; d_call: NA; j_call: TRBJ1-2; clone_size: NA; v_call: TRBV11-2
cdr3_nt: TGTGCCTGGGGGGAGGACTGGGGGGGAAACACCATATATTTT; cdr3_aa: CAWGEDWGGNTIYF; d_call: NA; j_call: TRBJ1-3; clone_size: NA; v_call: TRBV30
cdr3_nt: TGCGCCAGCAGTTCAGGGTCAGGTAATTCACCCCTCCACTTT; cdr3_aa: CASSSGSGNSPLHF; d_call: NA; j_call: TRBJ1-6; clone_size: few; v_call: TRBV4-1
cdr3_nt: TGTGCCAGTAGCCGGACAGGGGACGTCGGGGAGCTGTTTTTT; cdr3_aa: CASSRTGDVGELFF; d_call: TRBD1; j_call: TRBJ2-2; clone_size: NA; v_call: TRBV19
cdr3_nt: TGTGCCAGTAGTCTCCCACTACCTGGGAATGAAAAACTGTTTTTT; cdr3_aa: CASSLPLPGNEKLFF; d_call: NA; j_call: TRBJ1-4; clone_size: NA; v_call: TRBV19
cdr3_nt: TGTGCCAGTAGTCCGCCGGGACAGGGGGGTTCACCCCTCCACTTT; cdr3_aa: CASSPPGQGGSPLHF; d_call: TRBD1; j_call: TRBJ1-6; clone_size: NA; v_call: TRBV19
cdr3_nt: TGTGCCAGCAGCCAAGAGGAGGGGGGCGGGGGTGAGCAGTTCTTC; cdr3_aa: CASSQEEGGGGEQFF; d_call: NA; j_call: TRBJ2-1; clone_size: NA; v_call: TRBV4-2
cdr3_nt: TGTGCCAGCAGCTTAAGGGGAGCCGGGGGTTCCTACGAGCAGTACTTC; cdr3_aa: CASSLRGAGGSYEQYF; d_call: NA; j_call: TRBJ2-7; clone_size: NA; v_call: TRBV7-3
cdr3_nt: TGTGCCAGCAGCTTGGCCGGGGATAACTACTATGGCTACACCTTC; cdr3_aa: CASSLAGDNYYGYTF; d_call: NA; j_call: TRBJ1-2; clone_size: NA; v_call: TRBV5-6
cdr3_nt: TGCGCCAGCAGCGCCGTAAACAGGGGCGATGAGCAGTTCTTC; cdr3_aa: CASSAVNRGDEQFF; d_call: TRBD1; j_call: TRBJ2-1; clone_size: NA; v_call: TRBV4-1
cdr3_nt: TGTGCCAGCAGCCAGGGACAGGGTACCGCCTACGAGCAGTACTTC; cdr3_aa: CASSQGQGTAYEQYF; d_call: TRBD1; j_call: TRBJ2-7; clone_size: NA; v_call: TRBV14
cdr3_nt: TGTGCCAGCAGCTCGGGGGGGGTGATCTATGGCTACACCTTC; cdr3_aa: CASSSGGVIYGYTF; d_call: NA; j_call: TRBJ1-2; clone_size: NA; v_call: TRBV7-2
cdr3_nt: TGTGCCAGCAGTGACGTCTGGGGGCCGTCTGGGGGCTACACCTTC; cdr3_aa: CASSDVWGPSGGYTF; d_call: NA; j_call: TRBJ1-2; clone_size: NA; v_call: TRBV6-4
cdr3_nt: TGCGCCAGCAGCCTAGGGACCACAGGGGAGACCCAGTACTTC; cdr3_aa: CASSLGTTGETQYF; d_call: NA; j_call: TRBJ2-5; clone_size: few; v_call: TRBV5-1
cdr3_nt: TGTGCCAGCAGTGAATCGTTTTTCGACAGGGGAATCTACGAGCAGTACTTC; cdr3_aa: CASSESFFDRGIYEQYF; d_call: TRBD1; j_call: TRBJ2-7; clone_size: few; v_call: TRBV6-1
cdr3_nt: TGCGCCAGCAGCCAGGGCACCTACGACACTGAAGCTTTCTTT; cdr3_aa: CASSQGTYDTEAFF; d_call: NA; j_call: TRBJ1-1; clone_size: NA; v_call: TRBV4-3
cdr3_nt: TGCAGCGTTGATACGAACACCGGGGAGCTGTTTTTT; cdr3_aa: CSVDTNTGELFF; d_call: NA; j_call: TRBJ2-2; clone_size: NA; v_call: TRBV29-1
cdr3_nt: TGTGCCAGCAGCCTGGAGGGATTGAGGAACACTGAAGCTTTCTTT; cdr3_aa: CASSLEGLRNTEAFF; d_call: NA; j_call: TRBJ1-1; clone_size: many; v_call: TRBV7-9
cdr3_nt: TGTGCCAGCAGTGAGGTAACAGGCGGGCAGTACTTC; cdr3_aa: CASSEVTGGQYF; d_call: NA; j_call: TRBJ2-7; clone_size: few; v_call: TRBV6-1
cdr3_nt: TGTGCCAGCAGAGGGACAGGGGATTTCTACGAGCAGTACTTC; cdr3_aa: CASRGTGDFYEQYF; d_call: TRBD1; j_call: TRBJ2-7; clone_size: NA; v_call: TRBV6-1
cdr3_nt: TGTGCCACGATTGCGCCGGGACAGACCTACGAGCAGTACTTC; cdr3_aa: CATIAPGQTYEQYF; d_call: TRBD1; j_call: TRBJ2-7; clone_size: NA; v_call: TRBV10-3
cdr3_nt: TGTGCCAGCACCTCGGACAGAACCATGAACACTGAAGCTTTCTTT; cdr3_aa: CASTSDRTMNTEAFF; d_call: NA; j_call: TRBJ1-1; clone_size: NA; v_call: TRBV11-2
cdr3_nt: TGTGCCAGCAGCCAAGAAATGGGGGCAGGTAATGAAAAACTGTTTTTT; cdr3_aa: CASSQEMGAGNEKLFF; d_call: NA; j_call: TRBJ1-4; clone_size: NA; v_call: TRBV4-2
cdr3_nt: TGTGCCAGCAGTCTCGGGGGACTGGCTTACAATGAGCAGTTCTTC; cdr3_aa: CASSLGGLAYNEQFF; d_call: NA; j_call: TRBJ2-1; clone_size: NA; v_call: TRBV6-1
cdr3_nt: TGCAGCGCCGCCATGGGCAGGGATACTGAAGCTTTCTTT; cdr3_aa: CSAAMGRDTEAFF; d_call: NA; j_call: TRBJ1-1; clone_size: NA; v_call: TRBV29-1
cdr3_nt: TGTGCCAGCAGTTACGGGACAGGGAGCTCTGGAAACACCATATATTTT; cdr3_aa: CASSYGTGSSGNTIYF; d_call: TRBD1; j_call: TRBJ1-3; clone_size: NA; v_call: TRBV6-5
cdr3_nt: TGTGCCAGCACTGGGGCCGCGGCAACTAATGAAAAACTGTTTTTT; cdr3_aa: CASTGAAATNEKLFF; d_call: NA; j_call: TRBJ1-4; clone_size: NA; v_call: TRBV2
cdr3_nt: TGTGCCACCAGCAGGGCGGGGGGGCCCCGCTACGAGCAGTACTTC; cdr3_aa: CATSRAGGPRYEQYF; d_call: TRBD2; j_call: TRBJ2-7; clone_size: NA; v_call: TRBV15
cdr3_nt: TGTGCCAGCAGTTCGTTGGATACGCAGTATTTT; cdr3_aa: CASSSLDTQYF; d_call: NA; j_call: TRBJ2-3; clone_size: NA; v_call: TRBV6-6
cdr3_nt: TGTGCCAGCAGCCCCGGACAGGGTACCTACGAGCAGTACTTC; cdr3_aa: CASSPGQGTYEQYF; d_call: TRBD1; j_call: TRBJ2-7; clone_size: NA; v_call: TRBV7-9
cdr3_nt: TGCGCCAGCAGCCAGGCCACCGGGACAGGGGTCACTGAAGCTTTCTTT; cdr3_aa: CASSQATGTGVTEAFF; d_call: TRBD1; j_call: TRBJ1-1; clone_size: few; v_call: TRBV4-3
cdr3_nt: TGTGCCAGCAGCGTAGCTTCTAGCGGGGTCTCCGGGGAGCTGTTTTTT; cdr3_aa: CASSVASSGVSGELFF; d_call: TRBD2; j_call: TRBJ2-2; clone_size: once; v_call: TRBV9
cdr3_nt: TGTGCCAGCAGCGTATGGACTAGCGGGGGGACAGATACGCAGTATTTT; cdr3_aa: CASSVWTSGGTDTQYF; d_call: TRBD2; j_call: TRBJ2-3; clone_size: NA; v_call: TRBV9
cdr3_nt: TGTGCCAAACAGACTGGACAGGAGAGCTCCTACGAGCAGTACTTC; cdr3_aa: CAKQTGQESSYEQYF; d_call: TRBD1; j_call: TRBJ2-7; clone_size: few; v_call: TRBV6-6
cdr3_nt: TGTGCCAGTAGTATGGTAGGGGGCGCGGGAAACACCATATATTTT; cdr3_aa: CASSMVGGAGNTIYF; d_call: TRBD1; j_call: TRBJ1-3; clone_size: NA; v_call: TRBV19
cdr3_nt: TGCAGCGTCGCCGGGACTAGCGGGGGTGCGCAGTATTTT; cdr3_aa: CSVAGTSGGAQYF; d_call: TRBD2; j_call: TRBJ2-3; clone_size: NA; v_call: TRBV29-1
cdr3_nt: TGTGCCAGCAGCTTTCCAACCGGGACAGGGAACACTGAAGCTTTCTTT; cdr3_aa: CASSFPTGTGNTEAFF; d_call: TRBD1; j_call: TRBJ1-1; clone_size: NA; v_call: TRBV5-4
cdr3_nt: TGTGCCACCGCGGAAGTTGTAAGAGGGACCCAGTACTTC; cdr3_aa: CATAEVVRGTQYF; d_call: NA; j_call: TRBJ2-5; clone_size: NA; v_call: TRBV19
cdr3_nt: TGTGCCAGCAAGCCCAGGGGGGTGAACACTGAAGCTTTCTTT; cdr3_aa: CASKPRGVNTEAFF; d_call: TRBD1; j_call: TRBJ1-1; clone_size: few; v_call: TRBV27